The 10 T cell receptor beta chains in this list originate from one sample, sequenced in a study of T cell changes during pregnancy in multiple sclerosis. TCRdb's copy holds only in-frame clones and misses some; the assay was immunoSEQ multiplex PCR. The sample gives approximately 37,000 clones, around 90% of which show up once; roughly 0.38% is in the top ten. The specimen comprised CD4+ T cells from peripheral blood mononuclear cells, sampled in the third trimester of pregnancy. Every receptor here comes from a female donor in good health, enrolled as a control in a pregnancy study.

This chain joins TRBV19 and TRBJ1-2, with 8 bases fitting TRBD1. The junction had 9 bases not matched to a gene; V was cut back by 5 bases and J by 4 bases. The CDR3 spans 15 residues. Germline-derived CDR1 and CDR2 are LNHDA and SQIVND (reference sequence). The CDR3 nucleotides read TGTGCCAGTAGTCAAAGACAGGGGAATTCCTATGGCTACACCTTC. As protein: CASSQRQGNSYGYTF.

This chain uses TRBV9 with TRBJ2-1; 8 bases are a match to TRBD2. V gave up 2 bases and J gave up 0 bases; unmatched junction bases: 4. Germline values: CDR1 SGDLS, CDR2 YYNGEE. The CDR3 totals 16 residues. CDR3 sequence: CASSVRSGSSYNEQFF. The CDR3 region has the DNA TGTGCCAGCAGCGTTCGAAGCGGGAGCTCCTACAATGAGCAGTTCTTC.

The genes are TRBV7-2 and TRBJ1-5; D is unclear. Looked up from germline, CDR1 is SGHTA and CDR2 is FQGNSA. This CDR3 region has 16 residues. The V end was cut by 5 bases, the J end by 2 bases, with 16 bases between. The CDR3 sequence: CASSPGGRMGNQPQHF. As DNA, the CDR3 is TGTGCCAGCAGCCCCGGCGGGCGGATGGGCAATCAGCCCCAGCATTTT.

This chain connects TRBV5-4 to TRBJ2-1; D possibly corresponds to TRBD1 (6 bases). In germline, CDR1 is SGHNT, CDR2 YYREEE (reference sequence). There are 14 residues in the CDR3. V lost 9 bases and J 0 bases, leaving 13 bases between the germline ends. Here the CDR3 reads CATLGHSSYNEQFF. The CDR3 DNA is TGTGCCACCCTGGGACATAGCTCCTACAATGAGCAGTTCTTC.

J is TRBJ2-7 and V is TRBV28; 7 bases map to TRBD2. CDR3 size: 15 residues. Per the germline V gene, CDR1 is MDHEN and CDR2 is SYDVKM. V shed 3 bases, J shed 1 base, and the junction held 6 bases outside the gene matches. The CDR3: CASSFPTGGSYEQYF. In DNA form, the CDR3 reads TGTGCCAGCAGTTTCCCCACGGGGGGATCCTACGAGCAGTACTTC. The complete variable domain, with remaining parts taken from reference TRBV28 and TRBJ2-7, reads DVKVTQSSRYLVKRTGEKVFLECVQDMDHENMFWYRQDPGLGLRLIYFSYDVKMKEKGDIPEGYSVSREKKERFSLILESASTNQTSMYLCASSFPTGGSYEQYFGPGTRLTVT.

V gene TRBV5-1 combines with J gene TRBJ1-1; weak D call: TRBD1 (5 bases). The CDR3 covers 15 residues. V was pared by 0 bases and J by 0 bases, with 9 bases between. Germline CDR1 SGHRS, CDR2 YFSETQ. The CDR3 nucleotides read TGCGCCAGCAGCTTGGTCGGGGGATTGAACACTGAAGCTTTCTTT. Its translation is CASSLVGGLNTEAFF.

The chain employs TRBV21-1 and TRBJ2-1; the D call in the table, TRBD2, was not verified against the DNA. TRBV21-1 is given as a pseudogene. This CDR3 region has 19 residues. The chain's CDR3 is CASARGGEAGPDGVNEQFF. The CDR3 DNA follows: TGTGCCAGCGCGCGGGGGGGGGAAGCGGGACCCGACGGAGTGAATGAGCAGTTCTTC.

This clone has a handful of counts. J is TRBJ2-5 and V is TRBV4-1; TRBD2 matches 16 bases. CDR1 and CDR2 from the germline V gene are MGHRA and YSYEKL. The CDR3 covers 20 residues. With V trimmed by 1 base and J by 5 bases, 13 bases remained unmatched. CDR3 amino acids: CASSQVGLAGGPLPGETQYF. CDR3 bases: TGCGCCAGCAGCCAAGTGGGACTAGCGGGAGGGCCGCTTCCAGGGGAGACCCAGTACTTC.

The rearrangement uses TRBV28 and TRBJ1-2; weak D call: TRBD1 (5 bases). This CDR3 is built from 16 residues. Germline CDR1 reads MDHEN; CDR2 reads SYDVKM. Trimming removed 7 bases at V and 6 bases at J, with 24 bases between. This CDR3 reads CASTSLQVFRPDGYTF. DNA of the CDR3: TGTGCCAGCACCTCATTACAGGTTTTTCGCCCCGATGGCTACACCTTC.

The V gene is TRBV19, the J gene TRBJ1-5; D remains ambiguous. Germline V CDR1 and CDR2: LNHDA, SQIVND (reference sequence). This CDR3 has 14 amino acids. Between the trimmed V and J ends, which lost 6 bases and 4 bases, there was a span of 13 bases. The CDR3: CASRSGATNQPQHF. CDR3 DNA sequence: TGTGCCAGTAGAAGTGGTGCCACTAATCAGCCCCAGCATTTT.